This T cell receptor (beta chain) was recovered during a study of blood T cell repertoires in COVID-19. Study details: Specimens from acute and convalescent COVID-19 originated in the United States, Italy and Spain. Sample material is recorded as cDNA or gDNA derived from T cells, B-cell-depleted T cells, or PBMCs.

The CDR3 has 13 residues. Authors' analysis steps: Amplification with reference gene primers provided the estimates of nucleated cell counts. Sequenced by immunoSEQ multiplex PCR; TCRdb stores in-frame clones only, minus some. The V and J calls and clone size were taken over from that table, and D and trimming were inferred from the DNA. The data contain about 250,000 clones, about three quarters of them seen just once; the ten biggest clones take up more than 2.5%. Sequenced input: peripheral blood. V usage is TRBV21-1 and J usage is TRBJ2-7; the tabulated D call, TRBD2, remains unverified against the DNA. TRBV21-1 counts as a pseudogene. This sequence originates from a woman of 80 years or more with acute or convalescent COVID-19. The CDR3 spells CARGGIHSYEQYF. DNA of the CDR3: TGTGCCAGGGGGGGGATACACTCCTACGAGCAGTACTTC.